This T cell receptor beta chain was recorded in a study of PD-1 blockade in classical Hodgkin lymphoma. Study at large: Patients were infused with nivolumab 3 mg/kg every 2 weeks.

The sample holds one count of this clone. Documented time point: cycle 4 day 1 (C4D1), after less than 7 weeks of nivolumab. Each patient experienced a relapse that followed autologous stem cell transplantation, and brentuximab vedotin exposure varied. TCRdb's copy holds only in-frame clones and misses some; the assay was immunoSEQ multiplex PCR. The sample holds 100,000 to 120,000 clones, roughly 89% seen once. With 0 bases removed from V and 3 bases from J, the gap between germline ends came to 9 bases. Per the germline V gene, CDR1 is SNHLY and CDR2 is FYNNEI. The CDR3 has 16 residues. The TCR comes from a human donor with classical Hodgkin lymphoma. The sample here was peripheral blood mononuclear cells (PBMCs), taken before the fourth cycle of nivolumab. The gene calls are TRBV2 and TRBJ2-6; D unresolved. CDR3 sequence: CASSEALGGGANVLTF. The DNA of the CDR3 is TGTGCCAGCAGTGAAGCGCTAGGCGGTGGGGCCAACGTCCTGACTTTC.